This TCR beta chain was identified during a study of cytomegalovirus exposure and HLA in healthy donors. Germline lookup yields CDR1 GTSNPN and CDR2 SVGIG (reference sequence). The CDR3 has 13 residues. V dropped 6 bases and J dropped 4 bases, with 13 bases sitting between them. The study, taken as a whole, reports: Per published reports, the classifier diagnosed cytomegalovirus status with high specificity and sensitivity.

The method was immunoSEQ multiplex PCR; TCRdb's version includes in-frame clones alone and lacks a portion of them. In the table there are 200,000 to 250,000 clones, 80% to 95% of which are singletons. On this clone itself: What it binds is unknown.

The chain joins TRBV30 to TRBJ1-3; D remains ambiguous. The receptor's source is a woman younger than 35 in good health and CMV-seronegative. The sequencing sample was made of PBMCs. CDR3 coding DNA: TGTGCCTGTACCGAGGCCCCCGGAAACACCATATATTTT. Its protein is CACTEAPGNTIYF.